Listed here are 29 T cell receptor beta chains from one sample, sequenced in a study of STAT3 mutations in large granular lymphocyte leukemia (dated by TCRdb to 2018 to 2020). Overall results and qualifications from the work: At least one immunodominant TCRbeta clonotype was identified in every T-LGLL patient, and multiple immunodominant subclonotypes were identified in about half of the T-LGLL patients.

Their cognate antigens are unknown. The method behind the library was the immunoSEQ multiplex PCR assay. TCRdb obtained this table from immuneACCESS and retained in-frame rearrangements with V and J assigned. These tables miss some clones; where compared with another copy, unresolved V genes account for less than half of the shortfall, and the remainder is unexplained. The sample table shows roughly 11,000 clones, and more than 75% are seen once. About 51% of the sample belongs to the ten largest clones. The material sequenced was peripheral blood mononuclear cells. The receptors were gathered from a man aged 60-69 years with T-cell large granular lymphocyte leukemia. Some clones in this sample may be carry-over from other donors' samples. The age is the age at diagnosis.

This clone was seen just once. In DNA, the CDR3 is TGTGCCAGCAGCCTCGGGGGACAAGACAATGAGCAGTTCTTC. It specifies CASSLGGQDNEQFF. The chain couples TRBV4-2 to TRBJ2-1; D is tentatively TRBD1 or TRBD2 (6 bases each). The CDR3 totals 14 residues. Germline CDR1 LGHNA, CDR2 YNFKEQ. The germline V and J ends were trimmed by 4 bases and 5 bases, with 12 bases remaining between them.

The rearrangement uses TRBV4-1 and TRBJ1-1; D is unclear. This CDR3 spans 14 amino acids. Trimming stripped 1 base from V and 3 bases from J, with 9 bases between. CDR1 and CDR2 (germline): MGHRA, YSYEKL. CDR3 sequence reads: CASSQVHVDTEAFF. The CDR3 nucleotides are TGCGCCAGCAGCCAAGTTCATGTGGACACTGAAGCTTTCTTT.

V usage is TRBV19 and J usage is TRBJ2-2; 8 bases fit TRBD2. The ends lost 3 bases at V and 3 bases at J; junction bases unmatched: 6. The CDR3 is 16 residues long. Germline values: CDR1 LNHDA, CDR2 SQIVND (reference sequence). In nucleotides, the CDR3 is TGTGCCAGTAGTATTAGCGGGACTACTCACACCGGGGAGCTGTTTTTT. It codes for CASSISGTTHTGELFF.

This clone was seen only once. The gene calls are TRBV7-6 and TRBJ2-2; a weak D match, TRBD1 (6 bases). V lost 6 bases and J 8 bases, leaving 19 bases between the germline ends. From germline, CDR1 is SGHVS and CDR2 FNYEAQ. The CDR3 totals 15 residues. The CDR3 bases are TGTGCCAGCAGATCTACTCAGGGGATAGCGGGGGAGCTGTTTTTT. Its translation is CASRSTQGIAGELFF.

The CDR3 is CASSLEGYYNEQFF. CDR3 sequence (DNA): TGTGCCAGCAGCTTAGAGGGTTATTACAATGAGCAGTTCTTC. The chain uses TRBV5-4 and TRBJ2-1; the D gene is possibly TRBD2 (5 bases). V was shortened by 2 bases and J by 4 bases, with 10 bases between the two germline ends. Germline values: CDR1 SGHNT, CDR2 YYREEE (reference sequence). The CDR3 sequence is 14 residues long.

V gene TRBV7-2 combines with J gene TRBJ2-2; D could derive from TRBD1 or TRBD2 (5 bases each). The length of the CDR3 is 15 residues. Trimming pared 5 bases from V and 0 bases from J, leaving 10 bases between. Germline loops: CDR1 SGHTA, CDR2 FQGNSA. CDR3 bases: TGTGCCAGCAGCCCCGGGGCCTCGAACACCGGGGAGCTGTTTTTT. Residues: CASSPGASNTGELFF.

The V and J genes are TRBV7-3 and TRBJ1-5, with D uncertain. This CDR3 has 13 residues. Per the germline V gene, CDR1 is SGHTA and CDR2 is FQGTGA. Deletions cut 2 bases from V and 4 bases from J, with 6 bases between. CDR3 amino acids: CASSLGQNQPQHF. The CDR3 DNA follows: TGTGCCAGCAGCTTAGGGCAGAATCAGCCCCAGCATTTT. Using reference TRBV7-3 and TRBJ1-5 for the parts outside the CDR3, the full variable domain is GAGVSQTPSNKVTEKGKYVELRCDPISGHTALYWYRQSLGQGPEFLIYFQGTGAADDSGLPNDRFFAVRPEGSVSTLKIQRTERGDSAVYLCASSLGQNQPQHFGDGTRLSIL.

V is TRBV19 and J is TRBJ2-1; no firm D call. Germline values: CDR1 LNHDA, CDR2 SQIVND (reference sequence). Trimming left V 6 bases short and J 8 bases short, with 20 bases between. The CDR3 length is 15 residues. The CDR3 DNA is TGTGCCAGTAGCAGGAGCGCAGCCTTAGTCGATGAGCAGTTCTTC. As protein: CASSRSAALVDEQFF.

The CDR3 here is CASSSGLADNEQFF. The CDR3 DNA is TGCGCCAGCAGCTCGGGACTAGCGGACAATGAGCAGTTCTTC. The chain carries TRBV5-1 and TRBJ2-1; 11 bases fit TRBD2. V dropped 3 bases and J dropped 5; count of bases not matched to a gene: 1. The CDR3 extends over 14 amino acids. The germline V gene has CDR1 SGHRS and CDR2 YFSETQ.

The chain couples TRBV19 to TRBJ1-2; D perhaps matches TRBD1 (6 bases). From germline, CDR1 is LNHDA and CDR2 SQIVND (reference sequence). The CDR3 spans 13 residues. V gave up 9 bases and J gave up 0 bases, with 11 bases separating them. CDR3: CASKRTANYGYTF. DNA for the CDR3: TGTGCCAGCAAAAGGACAGCTAACTATGGCTACACCTTC.

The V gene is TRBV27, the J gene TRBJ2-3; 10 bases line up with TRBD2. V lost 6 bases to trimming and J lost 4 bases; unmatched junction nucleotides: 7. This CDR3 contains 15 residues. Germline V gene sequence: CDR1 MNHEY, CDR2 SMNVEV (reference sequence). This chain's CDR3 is CASSFSGRSADTQYF. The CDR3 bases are TGTGCCAGCAGCTTTAGCGGGAGGAGCGCAGATACGCAGTATTTT.

The CDR3 DNA is TGTGCCAGCAGTTTCTCCGCAGGGGACGGTACCTACGAGCAGTACTTC. Its translation is CASSFSAGDGTYEQYF. This chain joins TRBV27 and TRBJ2-7, with D possibly TRBD1 on 6 matching bases. Germline V gene sequence: CDR1 MNHEY, CDR2 SMNVEV (reference sequence). Trimming took 3 bases from V and 2 from J, leaving 17 bases between them. CDR3 length: 16 amino acids.

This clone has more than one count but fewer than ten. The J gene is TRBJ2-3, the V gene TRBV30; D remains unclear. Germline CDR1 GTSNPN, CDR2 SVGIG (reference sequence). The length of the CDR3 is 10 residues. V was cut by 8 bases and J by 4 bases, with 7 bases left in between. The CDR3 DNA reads TGTGCCCTCGGGTCAGATACGCAGTATTTT. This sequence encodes CALGSDTQYF.

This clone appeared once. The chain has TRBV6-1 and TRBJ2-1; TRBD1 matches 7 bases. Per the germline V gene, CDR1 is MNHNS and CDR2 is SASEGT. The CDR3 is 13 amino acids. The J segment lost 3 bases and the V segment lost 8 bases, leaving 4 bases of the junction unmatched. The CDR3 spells CASGQALYNEQFF. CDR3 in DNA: TGTGCCAGCGGACAGGCTCTCTACAATGAGCAGTTCTTC.

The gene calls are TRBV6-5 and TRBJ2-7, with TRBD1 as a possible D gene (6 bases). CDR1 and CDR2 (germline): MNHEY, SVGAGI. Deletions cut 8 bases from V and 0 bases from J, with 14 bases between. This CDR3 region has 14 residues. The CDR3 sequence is CASCRTAGSYEQYF. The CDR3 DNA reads TGTGCCAGCTGCCGGACAGCCGGCTCCTACGAGCAGTACTTC.

CDR3 nucleotide sequence: TGTGCCAGTAGTACCGGACTAGCGGGAAAAGAACTCTCCTACGAGCAGTACTTC. Protein sequence: CASSTGLAGKELSYEQYF. The J gene is TRBJ2-7, the V gene TRBV19; 12 bases agree with TRBD2. With V trimmed by 4 bases and J by 0 bases, 10 bases remained unmatched. Per germline, CDR1 LNHDA and CDR2 SQIVND (reference sequence). This CDR3 region has 18 residues.

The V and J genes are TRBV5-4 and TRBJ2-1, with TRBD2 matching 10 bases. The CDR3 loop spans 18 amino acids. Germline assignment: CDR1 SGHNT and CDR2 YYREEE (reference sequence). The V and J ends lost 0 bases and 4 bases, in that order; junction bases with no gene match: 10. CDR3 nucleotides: TGTGCCAGCAGCTTGGGGGCCCCAACTAGCGGGACGTACAATGAGCAGTTCTTC. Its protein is CASSLGAPTSGTYNEQFF.

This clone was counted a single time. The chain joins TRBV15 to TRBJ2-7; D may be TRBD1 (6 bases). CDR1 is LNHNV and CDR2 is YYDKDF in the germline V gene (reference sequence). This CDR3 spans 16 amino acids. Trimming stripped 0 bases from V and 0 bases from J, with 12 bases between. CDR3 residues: CATSRDIMGHSYEQYF. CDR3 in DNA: TGTGCCACCAGCAGAGATATTATGGGACACTCCTACGAGCAGTACTTC.

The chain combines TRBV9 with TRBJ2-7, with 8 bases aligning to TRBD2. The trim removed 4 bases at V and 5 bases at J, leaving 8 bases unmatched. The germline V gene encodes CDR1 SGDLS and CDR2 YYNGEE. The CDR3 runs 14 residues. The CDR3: CASSLTGTSNEQYF. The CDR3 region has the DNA TGTGCCAGCAGCTTAACCGGGACTAGTAACGAGCAGTACTTC.

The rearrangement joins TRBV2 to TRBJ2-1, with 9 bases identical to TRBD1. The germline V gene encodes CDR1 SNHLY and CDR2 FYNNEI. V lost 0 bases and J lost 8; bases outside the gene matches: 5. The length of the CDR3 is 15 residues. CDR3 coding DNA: TGTGCCAGCAGTGAAGCACAGGGGGCAGCGGATGAGCAGTTCTTC. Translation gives CASSEAQGAADEQFF. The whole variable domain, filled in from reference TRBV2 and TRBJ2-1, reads EPEVTQTPSHQVTQMGQEVILRCVPISNHLYFYWYRQILGQKVEFLVSFYNNEISEKSEIFDDQFSVERPDGSNFTLKIRSTKLEDSAMYFCASSEAQGAADEQFFGPGTRLTVL.

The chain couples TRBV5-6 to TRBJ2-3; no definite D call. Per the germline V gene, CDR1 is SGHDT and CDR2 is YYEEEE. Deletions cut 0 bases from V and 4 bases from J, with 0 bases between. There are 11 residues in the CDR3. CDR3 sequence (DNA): TGTGCCAGCAGCTTGGCAGATACGCAGTATTTT. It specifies CASSLADTQYF.

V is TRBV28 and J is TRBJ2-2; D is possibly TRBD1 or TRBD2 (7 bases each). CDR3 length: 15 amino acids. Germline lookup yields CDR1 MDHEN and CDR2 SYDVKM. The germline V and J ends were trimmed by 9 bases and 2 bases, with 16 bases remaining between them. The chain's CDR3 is CASAQGGTNTGELFF. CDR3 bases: TGTGCCAGTGCCCAGGGGGGGACCAACACCGGGGAGCTGTTTTTT.

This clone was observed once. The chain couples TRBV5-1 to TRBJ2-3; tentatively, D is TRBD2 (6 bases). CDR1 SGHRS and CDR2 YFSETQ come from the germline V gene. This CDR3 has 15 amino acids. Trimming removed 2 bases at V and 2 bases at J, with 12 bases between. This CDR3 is CASSLGGTSTDTQYF. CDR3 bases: TGCGCCAGCAGCTTAGGCGGGACCTCCACAGATACGCAGTATTTT.

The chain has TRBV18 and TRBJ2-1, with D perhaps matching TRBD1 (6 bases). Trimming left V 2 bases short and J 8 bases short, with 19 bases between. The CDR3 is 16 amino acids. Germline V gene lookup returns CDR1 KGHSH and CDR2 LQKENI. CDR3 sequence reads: CASSPERPGTSYEQFF. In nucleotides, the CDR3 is TGTGCCAGCTCACCAGAGCGCCCCGGGACAAGTTATGAGCAGTTCTTC.

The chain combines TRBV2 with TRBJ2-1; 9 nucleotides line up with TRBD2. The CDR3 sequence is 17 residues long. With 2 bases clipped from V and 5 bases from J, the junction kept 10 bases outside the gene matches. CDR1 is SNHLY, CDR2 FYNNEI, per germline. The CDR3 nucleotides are TGTGCCAGCAGTGAATACCCCGCGCGGGAGGGTCACAATGAGCAGTTCTTC. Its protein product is CASSEYPAREGHNEQFF.

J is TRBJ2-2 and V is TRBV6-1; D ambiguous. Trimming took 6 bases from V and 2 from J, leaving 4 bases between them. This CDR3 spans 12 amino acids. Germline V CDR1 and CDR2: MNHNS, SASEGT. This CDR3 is CASSHNTGELFF. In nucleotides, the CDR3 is TGTGCCAGCAGCCATAACACCGGGGAGCTGTTTTTT.

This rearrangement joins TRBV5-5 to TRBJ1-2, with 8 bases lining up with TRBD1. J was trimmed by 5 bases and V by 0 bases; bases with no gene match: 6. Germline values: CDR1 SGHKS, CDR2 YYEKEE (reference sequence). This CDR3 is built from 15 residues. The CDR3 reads CASSLEATGVYGYTF. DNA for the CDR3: TGTGCCAGCAGCTTGGAGGCGACAGGGGTGTATGGCTACACCTTC.

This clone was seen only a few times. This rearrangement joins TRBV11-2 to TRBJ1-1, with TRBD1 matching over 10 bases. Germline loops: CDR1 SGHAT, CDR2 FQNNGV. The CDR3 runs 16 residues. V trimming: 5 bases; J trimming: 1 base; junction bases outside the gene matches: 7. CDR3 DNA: TGTGCCAGCAGCCTCGACAGGGGGCTGGGGAACACTGAAGCTTTCTTT. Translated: CASSLDRGLGNTEAFF.

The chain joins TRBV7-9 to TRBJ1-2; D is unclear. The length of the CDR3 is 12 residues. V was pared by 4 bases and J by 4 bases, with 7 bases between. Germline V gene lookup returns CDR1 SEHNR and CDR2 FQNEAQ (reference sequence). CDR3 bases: TGTGCCAGCAGCTCTACGGGCTATGGCTACACCTTC. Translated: CASSSTGYGYTF.